The clone carrying this T cell receptor (beta chain) was seen more than once but under ten times. The data derive from a study of CD8 T cells in ankylosing spondylitis. The ends lost 6 bases at V and 15 bases at J; junction bases unmatched: 7. The CDR3 runs to 11 residues. Each TCR beta library was made by quantitative 5'-RACE that incorporated molecular barcodes. Via MiXCR, TCRdb re-called the 5' RACE reads, giving one row per CDR3 protein. The table records some 270,000 distinct CDR3 sequences, more than 15% of them present only once. The sequenced sample was blood, either unsorted or a sorted T cell fraction (not recorded which). The chain recombines TRBV12-3 or TRBV12-4 with TRBJ2-1, with 8 bases fitting TRBD2. The TCR was taken from a male donor with ankylosing spondylitis or in good health (not recorded which). CDR3 sequence reads: CASRSGTRLFF. CDR3 nucleotides: TGTGCCAGCAGATCCGGGACTAGACTGTTCTTC.